One and the same sample provided the 20 T cell receptor beta chains below, sequenced in a study of blood T cell repertoires in COVID-19. Here immunoSEQ multiplex PCR was the method, and the copy in TCRdb shows in-frame clones only, minus some. Found here are a few hundred thousand clones, more than 75% of them singletons; the top ten hold 1.5% to 2%. Source material: peripheral blood. These receptors all stem from a woman aged 45-59 years with acute or convalescent COVID-19.

As DNA, the CDR3 is TGCGCCAGCAGCCAAGGCCTACAGGCCTTAATTAGAGATAATTCACCCCTCCACTTT. Translated: CASSQGLQALIRDNSPLHF. The chain employs TRBV4-3 and TRBJ1-6, with D perhaps matching TRBD1 (5 bases). Germline CDR1 is LGHNA and CDR2 is YSLEER. The CDR3 runs 19 residues. V was cut by 1 base and J by 5 bases, with 21 bases left in between.

This chain joins TRBV6-5 and TRBJ1-5; maybe TRBD1 (5 bases). Trimming pared 7 bases from V and 0 bases from J, leaving 7 bases between. This CDR3 has 13 amino acids. Per germline, CDR1 MNHEY and CDR2 SVGAGI. The CDR3 here is CASKTVSNQPQHF. The CDR3 bases are TGTGCCAGCAAGACAGTTAGCAATCAGCCCCAGCATTTT.

V usage is TRBV2 and J usage is TRBJ2-5; the match to TRBD1 covers 9 bases. Germline V gives CDR1 SNHLY, CDR2 FYNNEI. This CDR3 is 14 amino acids long. V lost 6 bases and J lost 4; bases outside the gene matches: 6. In nucleotides, the CDR3 is TGTGCCAGCAGCGAACAGGGGGCTGCAGAGACCCAGTACTTC. Its translation is CASSEQGAAETQYF.

This sequence joins TRBV3-1 (or the pseudogene TRBV3-2) and TRBJ2-3; 8 nucleotides agree with TRBD1. Trimming removed 5 bases from V and 0 bases from J; junction bases left unmatched: 4. Germline V gene data show CDR1 as LGHDT and CDR2 as YNNKEL (reference sequence). The CDR3 extends over 15 amino acids. Here the CDR3 reads CASSYWTGSTDTQYF. The CDR3 nucleotides are TGTGCCAGCAGCTACTGGACAGGGAGCACAGATACGCAGTATTTT.

The genes are TRBV19 and TRBJ2-5; 9 bases are shared with TRBD1. V gave up 6 bases and J gave up 4 bases; unmatched junction bases: 6. There are 14 residues in the CDR3. Germline CDR1 is LNHDA and CDR2 is SQIVND (reference sequence). The CDR3 nucleotides read TGTGCCAGTAGAAATCGGGGACAGGGAGAGACCCAGTACTTC. As protein: CASRNRGQGETQYF.

The chain links TRBV3-1 (or the pseudogene TRBV3-2) to TRBJ1-5, with 9 nucleotides matching TRBD1. V was clipped by 0 bases and J by 7 bases; unmatched bases: 7. The CDR3 has 16 amino acids. Germline lookup yields CDR1 LGHDT and CDR2 YNNKEL (reference sequence). The CDR3 is CASSQDPGQGYQPQHF. In DNA form, the CDR3 reads TGTGCCAGCAGCCAAGATCCGGGACAGGGCTACCAGCCCCAGCATTTT.

This clone has a handful of counts. V and J are TRBV7-9 and TRBJ2-7; TRBD2 matches 11 bases. Germline-derived CDR1 and CDR2 are SEHNR and FQNEAQ (reference sequence). Trimming cost V 5 bases and J 5 bases; bases outside gene matches: 11. The CDR3 runs 16 residues. For the CDR3, the DNA is TGTGCCAGCAGCGTGGTCGTCACTAGCGGGAGCCACGAGCAGTACTTC. The encoded protein is CASSVVVTSGSHEQYF.

The chain recombines TRBV20-1 with TRBJ1-2; a possible D gene is TRBD1 (6 bases). Germline-derived CDR1 and CDR2 are DFQATT and SNEGSKA (reference sequence). The CDR3 has 13 amino acids. V gave up 3 bases and J gave up 3 bases, with 11 bases separating them. The CDR3 region has the DNA TGCAGTGCTAGTCAGGCAGGGGACTATGGCTACACCTTC. It specifies CSASQAGDYGYTF.

CDR3 residues: CASSHDSGQGYGYTF. The CDR3 region has the DNA TGCGCCAGCAGTCACGATTCGGGACAGGGCTATGGCTACACCTTC. The chain employs TRBV5-1 and TRBJ1-2; TRBD1 matches 9 bases. Germline V gene lookup returns CDR1 SGHRS and CDR2 YFSETQ. J gave up 4 bases and V 5 bases, and 9 bases lay outside the gene matches. CDR3 length equals 15 residues.

J is TRBJ2-1 and V is TRBV30; TRBD2 aligns across 12 bases. Germline lookup yields CDR1 GTSNPN and CDR2 SVGIG (reference sequence). The V gene end was trimmed by 5 bases and the J gene end by 0 bases; junction bases not matched to a gene: 8. The CDR3 loop spans 17 amino acids. CDR3 sequence (DNA): TGTGCCTGGCGCGGGACTAGCGGGTCCTACTCCTACAATGAGCAGTTCTTC. This codes for CAWRGTSGSYSYNEQFF.

The V call is TRBV18, the J call TRBJ2-7; 8 bases match TRBD2. This CDR3 comprises 14 residues. V lost 2 bases and J lost 4; bases outside the gene matches: 4. The V gene's germline CDR1 is KGHSH and CDR2 LQKENI. The CDR3: CASSPAGGSYEQYF. As DNA, the CDR3 is TGTGCCAGCTCACCAGCGGGGGGCTCTTACGAGCAGTACTTC.

In its sample, this clone was seen many times. V and J are TRBV25-1 and TRBJ2-3; D gene unclear. Per germline, CDR1 MGHDK and CDR2 SYGVNS. The V end lost 3 bases, the J end lost 0 bases, and 10 bases lay between the germline ends. CDR3 size: 15 residues. The CDR3 nucleotides read TGTGCCAGCAGTGAGAGAAGAGGTAGCACAGATACGCAGTATTTT. Translation: CASSERRGSTDTQYF.

The chain combines TRBV18 with TRBJ2-2, with 13 bases identical to TRBD2. The CDR3 sequence is 18 residues long. After removal of 0 bases from V and 4 bases from J, the junction contained 5 bases not matched to a gene. Germline CDR1 and CDR2: KGHSH and LQKENI. The CDR3 DNA reads as TGTGCCAGCTCACCACCGGGACTAGCGGGGCGAAGCACCGGGGAGCTGTTTTTT. This gives the protein CASSPPGLAGRSTGELFF.

This chain uses TRBV28 with TRBJ2-2; the D gene is possibly TRBD2 (6 bases). This CDR3 has 15 amino acids. V lost 5 bases and J lost 5, with 15 bases in between. CDR1 is MDHEN and CDR2 is SYDVKM in the germline V gene. The CDR3 DNA is TGTGCCAGCAGTCCCCCGGGACTTCTAACCGGGGAGCTGTTTTTT. Protein: CASSPPGLLTGELFF.

The V gene is TRBV19, the J gene TRBJ1-4, with 7 bases that match TRBD1. Germline V gives CDR1 LNHDA, CDR2 SQIVND (reference sequence). CDR3 length: 16 residues. V was pared by 5 bases and J by 4 bases, with 10 bases of the junction left unmatched. The CDR3 sequence: CASSPETGPSNEKLFF. The CDR3 DNA sequence: TGTGCCAGTAGTCCGGAGACAGGGCCGAGTAATGAAAAACTGTTTTTT.

This rearrangement joins TRBV5-4 to TRBJ2-1; TRBD2 is a possible D gene (6 bases). Germline values: CDR1 SGHNT, CDR2 YYREEE (reference sequence). The CDR3 is 15 amino acids. The ends were cut back, 0 bases at V and 12 bases at J, with 19 bases in the middle. The CDR3 region has the DNA TGTGCCAGCAGCTTGGTAGCGGAGGACCTCCGTGGGCAGTTCTTC. As protein: CASSLVAEDLRGQFF.

The chain couples TRBV2 to TRBJ1-6; 7 nucleotides agree with TRBD1. Per the germline V gene, CDR1 is SNHLY and CDR2 is FYNNEI. This CDR3 has 13 amino acids. J was trimmed by 10 bases and V by 8 bases; bases with no gene match: 8. The CDR3 nucleotides are TGTGCCAGCGTGACAGGGCTTCAGTCACCCCTCCACTTT. Its translation: CASVTGLQSPLHF.

This chain joins TRBV9 and TRBJ2-7, with TRBD1 identical over 8 bases. With 3 bases clipped from V and 6 bases from J, the junction kept 5 bases outside the gene matches. CDR1 and CDR2 from the germline V gene are SGDLS and YYNGEE. The CDR3 is made up of 13 amino acids. The CDR3 region is CASSADRVPEQYF. CDR3 sequence (DNA): TGTGCCAGCAGCGCGGACAGGGTCCCCGAGCAGTACTTC.

This chain joins TRBV25-1 and TRBJ2-1; perhaps TRBD2 as D (5 bases). Germline lookup yields CDR1 MGHDK and CDR2 SYGVNS. CDR3 length: 16 residues. Trimming pared 2 bases from V and 2 bases from J, leaving 13 bases between. The CDR3 reads CASSEPLAAPYNEQFF. CDR3 bases: TGTGCCAGCAGTGAACCCCTAGCCGCACCCTACAATGAGCAGTTCTTC.

To note about this clone: This same CDR3 is encoded by further DNA sequences in the sample. This chain uses TRBV19 with TRBJ2-1, with 9 positions matching TRBD2. The CDR3 has 15 amino acids. Trimming took 6 bases from V and 0 from J; bases not matched to a gene: 3. CDR1 and CDR2 from the germline V gene are LNHDA and SQIVND (reference sequence). The DNA for the CDR3 is TGTGCCAGTAGCATTAGCGGGAGCTCCTACAATGAGCAGTTCTTC. Translation: CASSISGSSYNEQFF.